This T cell receptor beta chain appears in the sequencing data of a study of CD8+CD57+ T cells in acquired aplastic anemia. Overall study: Mean DNA quantity obtained from sorted CD4+ and CD8+ cells was 3 to 4 ug. Study results and limitations: Patients and controls shared over 25 CD8+ CDR3 sequences, highly expressed in patients. Simpson's diversity of CD8+ cells was not significantly different in patients compared with controls.

Germline assignment: CDR1 MGHRA and CDR2 YSYEKL. V shed 0 bases, J shed 4 bases, and the junction held 4 bases outside the gene matches. This CDR3 is 16 amino acids long. The patients chosen for sequencing had shown expansion of CD8+CD57+ cells (detected by flow cytometry). Patients were therapy-naive when their blood was sampled. This clonotype came up many times. Its antigen is not known. Profiles of TCR beta VDJ and CDR3 were generated from a genomic DNA template. TCRdb called the reads again in MiXCR, with one record for every CDR3 protein. Among about 150,000 distinct CDR3 sequences listed, over 50% were seen once.

The rearrangement links TRBV4-1 to TRBJ2-3, with TRBD1 matching 10 bases. Sequencing was done on a sample of sorted CD4+, CD8+, or CD8+CD57+ T cells (not recorded which) from PBMCs. The sequence was obtained from a human donor with aplastic anemia. CDR3 DNA: TGCGCCAGCAGCCAAGATTACGGGACAGGGGCAGATACGCAGTATTTT. This translates into CASSQDYGTGADTQYF.